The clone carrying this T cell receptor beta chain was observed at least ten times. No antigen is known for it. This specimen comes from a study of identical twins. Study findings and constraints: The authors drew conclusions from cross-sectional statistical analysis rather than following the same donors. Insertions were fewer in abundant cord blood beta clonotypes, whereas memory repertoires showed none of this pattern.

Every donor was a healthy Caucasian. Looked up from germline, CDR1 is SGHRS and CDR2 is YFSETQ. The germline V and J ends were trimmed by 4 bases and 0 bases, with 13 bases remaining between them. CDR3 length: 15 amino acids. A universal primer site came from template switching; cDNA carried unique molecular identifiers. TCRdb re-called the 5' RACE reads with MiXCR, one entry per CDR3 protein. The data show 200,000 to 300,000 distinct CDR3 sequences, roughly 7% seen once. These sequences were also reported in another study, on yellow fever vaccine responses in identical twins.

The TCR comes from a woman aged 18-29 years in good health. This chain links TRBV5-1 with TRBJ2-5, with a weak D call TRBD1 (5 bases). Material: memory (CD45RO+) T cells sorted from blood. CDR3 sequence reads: CASSPRQPYQETQYF. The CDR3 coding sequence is TGCGCCAGCAGCCCAAGACAGCCGTACCAAGAGACCCAGTACTTC. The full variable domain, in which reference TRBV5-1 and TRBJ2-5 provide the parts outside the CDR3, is KAGVTQTPRYLIKTRGQQVTLSCSPISGHRSVSWYQQTPGQGLQFLFEYFSETQRNKGNFPGRFSGRQFSNSRSEMNVSTLELGDSALYLCASSPRQPYQETQYFGPGTRLLVL.